The present T cell receptor beta chain was sequenced within a study of OX40 agonist ivuxolimab in advanced cancers. Study details: Participants could have had prior anti-PD-1, anti-PD-L1 or anti-CTLA-4 therapy, and around 40% had some.

The protocol was immunoSEQ multiplex PCR, while the TCRdb copy is restricted to in-frame clones and leaves out a portion. Among fewer than 80,000 clones, 80% to 90% were seen once, and the ten largest hold about 4%. V was cut by 3 bases and J by 0 bases, with 12 bases left in between. CDR3 length equals 17 residues. Germline CDR1 KGHSH, CDR2 LQKENI. Study-level results: Which antigen the expanded peripheral T cells recognized is unknown. In the 0.1 to 3.0 mg/kg range, CD4+ and CD8+ blood T cells had expanded clonally by week 6.

This clone was observed a handful of times. Its antigen is as yet unknown. This receptor was taken from an adult with an advanced solid tumor such as melanoma, head and neck, liver or kidney cancer. The sample in question was CD4+ or CD8+ T cells sorted from blood, obtained in a trial of the OX40 agonist ivuxolimab. This chain joins TRBV18 and TRBJ2-6, with D tentatively TRBD1 or TRBD2 (5 bases each). CDR3 region: CASSPRGLSSGANVLTF. The CDR3 region has the DNA TGTGCCAGCTCACCGAGGGGCCTTAGCTCTGGGGCCAACGTCCTGACTTTC. The entire variable domain, with the rest obtained from reference TRBV18 and TRBJ2-6, is as follows: NAGVMQNPRHLVRRRGQEARLRCSPMKGHSHVYWYRQLPEEGLKFMVYLQKENIIDESGMPKERFSAEFPKEGPSILRIQQVVRGDSAAYFCASSPRGLSSGANVLTFGAGSRLTVL.